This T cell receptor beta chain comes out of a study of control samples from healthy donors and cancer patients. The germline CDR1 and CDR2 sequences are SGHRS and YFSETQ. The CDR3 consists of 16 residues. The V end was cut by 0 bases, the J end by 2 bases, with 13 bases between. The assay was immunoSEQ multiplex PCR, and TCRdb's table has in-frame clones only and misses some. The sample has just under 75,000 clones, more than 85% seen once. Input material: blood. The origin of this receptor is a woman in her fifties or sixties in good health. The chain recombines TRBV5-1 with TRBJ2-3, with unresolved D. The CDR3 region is CASSLGAPPPTDTQYF. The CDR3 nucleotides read TGCGCCAGCAGCTTGGGGGCACCGCCCCCCACAGATACGCAGTATTTT.